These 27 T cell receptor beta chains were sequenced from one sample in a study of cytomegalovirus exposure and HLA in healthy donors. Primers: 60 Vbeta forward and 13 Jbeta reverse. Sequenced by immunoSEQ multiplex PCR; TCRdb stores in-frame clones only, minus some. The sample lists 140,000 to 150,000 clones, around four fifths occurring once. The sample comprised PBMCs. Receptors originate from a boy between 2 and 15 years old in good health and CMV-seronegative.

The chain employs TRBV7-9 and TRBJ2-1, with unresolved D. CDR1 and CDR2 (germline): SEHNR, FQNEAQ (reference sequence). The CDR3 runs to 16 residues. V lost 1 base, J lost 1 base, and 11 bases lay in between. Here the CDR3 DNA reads TGTGCCAGCAGCTTAGGGTTGCAGTCATCCTACAATGAGCAGTTCTTC. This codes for CASSLGLQSSYNEQFF. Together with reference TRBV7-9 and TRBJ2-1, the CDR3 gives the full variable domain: DTGVSQNPRHKITKRGQNVTFRCDPISEHNRLYWYRQTLGQGPEFLTYFQNEAQLEKSRLLSDRFSAERPKGSFSTLEIQRTEQGDSAMYLCASSLGLQSSYNEQFFGPGTRLTVL.

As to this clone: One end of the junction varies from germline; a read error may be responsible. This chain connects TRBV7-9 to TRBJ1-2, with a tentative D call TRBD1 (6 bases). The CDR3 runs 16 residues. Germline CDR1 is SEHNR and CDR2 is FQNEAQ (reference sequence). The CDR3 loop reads CSSSSWGPGGDYGYTF. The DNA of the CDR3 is TGTTCCAGCAGCTCTTGGGGGCCCGGAGGCGACTATGGCTACACCTTC.

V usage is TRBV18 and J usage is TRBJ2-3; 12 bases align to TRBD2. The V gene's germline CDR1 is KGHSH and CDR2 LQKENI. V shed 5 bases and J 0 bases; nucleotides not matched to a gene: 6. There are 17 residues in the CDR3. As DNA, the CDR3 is TGTGCCAGCTCAAGCGGGACTAGCGGGCCTAGCACAGATACGCAGTATTTT. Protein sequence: CASSSGTSGPSTDTQYF.

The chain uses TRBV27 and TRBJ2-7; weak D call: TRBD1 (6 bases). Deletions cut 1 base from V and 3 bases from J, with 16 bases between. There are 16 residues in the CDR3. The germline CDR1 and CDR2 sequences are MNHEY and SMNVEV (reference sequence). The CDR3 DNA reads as TGTGCCAGCAGTTTATACTCCCCGACAGGCCTCTACGAGCAGTACTTC. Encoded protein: CASSLYSPTGLYEQYF.

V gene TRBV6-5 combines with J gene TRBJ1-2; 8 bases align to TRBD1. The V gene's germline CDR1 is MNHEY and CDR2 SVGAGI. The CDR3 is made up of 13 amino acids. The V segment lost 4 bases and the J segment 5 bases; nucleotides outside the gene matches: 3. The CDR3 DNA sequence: TGTGCCAGCAGTTCGACAGGGGTTTATGGCTACACCTTC. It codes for CASSSTGVYGYTF.

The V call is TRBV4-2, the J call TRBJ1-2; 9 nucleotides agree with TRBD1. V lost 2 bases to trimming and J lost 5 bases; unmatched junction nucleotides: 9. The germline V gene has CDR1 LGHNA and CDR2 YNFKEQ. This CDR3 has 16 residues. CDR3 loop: CASSQLPGTGKYGYTF. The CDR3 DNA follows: TGTGCCAGCAGCCAACTTCCCGGGACAGGGAAATATGGCTACACCTTC.

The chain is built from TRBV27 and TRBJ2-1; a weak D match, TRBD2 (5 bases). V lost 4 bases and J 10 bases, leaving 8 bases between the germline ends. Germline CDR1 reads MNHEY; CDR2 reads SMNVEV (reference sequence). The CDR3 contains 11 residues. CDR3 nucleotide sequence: TGTGCCAGCAGTTCAGGAGGCGAGCAGTTCTTC. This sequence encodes CASSSGGEQFF.

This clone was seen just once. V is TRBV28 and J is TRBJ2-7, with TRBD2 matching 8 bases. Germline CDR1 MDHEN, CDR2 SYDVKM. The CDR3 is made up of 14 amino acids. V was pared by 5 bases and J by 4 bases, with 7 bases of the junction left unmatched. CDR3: CASSRSGSLYEQYF. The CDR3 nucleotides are TGTGCCAGCAGTCGAAGCGGGAGTTTGTACGAGCAGTACTTC.

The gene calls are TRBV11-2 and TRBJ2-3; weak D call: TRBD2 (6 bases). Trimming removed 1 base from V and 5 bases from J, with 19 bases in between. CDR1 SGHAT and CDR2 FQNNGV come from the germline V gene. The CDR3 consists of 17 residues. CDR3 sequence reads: CASSLGRVPTSRDTQYF. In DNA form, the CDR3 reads TGTGCCAGCAGCTTAGGGCGTGTTCCGACTAGTCGAGATACGCAGTATTTT.

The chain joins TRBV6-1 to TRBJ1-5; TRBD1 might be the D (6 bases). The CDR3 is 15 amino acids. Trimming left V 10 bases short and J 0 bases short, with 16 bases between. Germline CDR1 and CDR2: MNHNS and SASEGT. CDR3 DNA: TGTGCCACCGTCGGACAGCCGTATAGCAATCAGCCCCAGCATTTT. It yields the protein CATVGQPYSNQPQHF.

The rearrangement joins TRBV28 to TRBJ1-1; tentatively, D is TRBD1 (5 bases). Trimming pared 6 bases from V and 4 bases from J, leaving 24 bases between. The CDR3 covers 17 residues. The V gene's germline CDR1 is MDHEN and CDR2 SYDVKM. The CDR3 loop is CASSSDRGVVAGTEAFF. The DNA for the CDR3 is TGTGCCAGCAGCTCAGATCGGGGGGTTGTCGCGGGCACTGAAGCTTTCTTT.

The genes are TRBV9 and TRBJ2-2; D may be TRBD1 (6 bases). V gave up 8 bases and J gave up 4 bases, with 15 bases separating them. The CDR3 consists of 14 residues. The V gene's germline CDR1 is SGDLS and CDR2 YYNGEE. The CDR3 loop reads CASARTEPTGELFF. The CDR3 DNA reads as TGTGCCAGTGCGCGGACAGAACCCACCGGGGAGCTGTTTTTT.

The CDR3, as DNA: TGTGCCAGCAGCGGGGGGGCCGGTGGCCGCGGCTACACCTTC. Amino acid sequence: CASSGGAGGRGYTF. This chain joins TRBV11-3 and TRBJ1-2, with a possible D match to TRBD1 (6 bases). Trimming pared 5 bases from V and 8 bases from J, leaving 18 bases between. Germline V gene lookup returns CDR1 SGHNT and CDR2 YENEEA. The CDR3 consists of 14 residues.

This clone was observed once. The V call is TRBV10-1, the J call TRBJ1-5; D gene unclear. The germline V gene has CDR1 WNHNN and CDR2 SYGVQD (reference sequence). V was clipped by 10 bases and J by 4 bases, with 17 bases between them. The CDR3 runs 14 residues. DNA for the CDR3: TGCGCCACCCCCTATGGGCCGGGGAATCAGCCCCAGCATTTT. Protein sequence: CATPYGPGNQPQHF.

CDR3 DNA sequence: TGTGCCAGCTGCCCGGGGACAAAACCCTACGAGCAGTACTTC. It translates to CASCPGTKPYEQYF. The gene calls are TRBV18 and TRBJ2-7, with D perhaps TRBD1 (6 bases). The CDR3 is 14 residues long. Germline assignment: CDR1 KGHSH and CDR2 LQKENI. V shed 7 bases and J shed 2 bases, with 15 bases lying between them.

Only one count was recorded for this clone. CDR3 nucleotides: TGTGCCAGTATTCGCGGGCCCAACGGGGGAGCCACTGAAGCTTTCTTT. This encodes CASIRGPNGGATEAFF. The chain links TRBV19 to TRBJ1-1; TRBD1 might be the D (5 bases). The V end lost 7 bases, the J end lost 4 bases, and 22 bases lay between the germline ends. CDR3 length equals 16 residues. CDR1 LNHDA and CDR2 SQIVND come from the germline V gene (reference sequence).

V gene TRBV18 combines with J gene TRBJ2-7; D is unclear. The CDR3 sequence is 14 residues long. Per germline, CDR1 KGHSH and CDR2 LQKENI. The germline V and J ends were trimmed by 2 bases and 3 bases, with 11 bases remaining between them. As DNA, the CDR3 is TGTGCCAGCTCACCAGGGCCGACCTACTACGAGCAGTACTTC. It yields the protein CASSPGPTYYEQYF.

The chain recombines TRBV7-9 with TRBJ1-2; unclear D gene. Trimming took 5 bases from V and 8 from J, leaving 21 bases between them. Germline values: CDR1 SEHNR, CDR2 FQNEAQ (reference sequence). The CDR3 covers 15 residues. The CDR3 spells CASSTTPFTAMGYTF. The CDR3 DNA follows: TGTGCCAGCAGCACGACCCCTTTTACAGCTATGGGCTACACCTTC. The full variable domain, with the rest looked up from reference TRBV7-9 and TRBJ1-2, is DTGVSQNPRHKITKRGQNVTFRCDPISEHNRLYWYRQTLGQGPEFLTYFQNEAQLEKSRLLSDRFSAERPKGSFSTLEIQRTEQGDSAMYLCASSTTPFTAMGYTFGSGTRLTVV.

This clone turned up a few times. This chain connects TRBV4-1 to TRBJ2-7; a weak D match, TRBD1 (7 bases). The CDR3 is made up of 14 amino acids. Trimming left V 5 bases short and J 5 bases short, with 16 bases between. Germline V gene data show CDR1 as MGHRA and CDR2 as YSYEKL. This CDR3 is CASSLTRGRNEQYF. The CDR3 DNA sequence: TGCGCCAGCAGCTTGACCAGGGGGAGGAACGAGCAGTACTTC.

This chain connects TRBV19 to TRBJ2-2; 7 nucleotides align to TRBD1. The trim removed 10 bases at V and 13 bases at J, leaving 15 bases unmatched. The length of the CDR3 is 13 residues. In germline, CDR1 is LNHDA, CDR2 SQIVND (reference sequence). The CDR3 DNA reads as TGTGCCACATCCCGACAGGGTTTTGAGGCGCTGTTTTTT. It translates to CATSRQGFEALFF.

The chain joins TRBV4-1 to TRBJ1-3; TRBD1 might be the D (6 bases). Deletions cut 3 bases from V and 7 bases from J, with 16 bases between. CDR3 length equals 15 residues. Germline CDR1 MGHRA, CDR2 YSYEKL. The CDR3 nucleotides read TGCGCCAGCAGCCATGAGGCAGGGGTAGGCAACACCATATATTTT. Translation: CASSHEAGVGNTIYF.

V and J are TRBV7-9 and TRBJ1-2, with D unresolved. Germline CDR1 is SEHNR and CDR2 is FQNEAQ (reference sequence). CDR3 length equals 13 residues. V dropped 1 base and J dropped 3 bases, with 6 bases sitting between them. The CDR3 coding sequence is TGTGCCAGCAGCTTAGTCCCCTACTATGGCTACACCTTC. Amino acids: CASSLVPYYGYTF.

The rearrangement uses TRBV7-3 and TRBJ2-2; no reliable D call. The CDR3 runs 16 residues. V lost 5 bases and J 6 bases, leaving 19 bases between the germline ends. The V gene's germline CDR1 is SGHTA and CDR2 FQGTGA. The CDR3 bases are TGTGCCAGCAGCCAGAACCCCATGGGCACTCCCGGGGAGCTGTTTTTT. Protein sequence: CASSQNPMGTPGELFF.

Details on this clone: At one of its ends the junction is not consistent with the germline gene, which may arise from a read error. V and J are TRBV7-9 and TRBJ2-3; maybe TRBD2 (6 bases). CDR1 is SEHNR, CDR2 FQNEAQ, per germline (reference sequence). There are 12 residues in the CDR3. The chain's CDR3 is CSSSWGLDTQYF. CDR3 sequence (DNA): TGTTCCAGCAGCTGGGGACTAGATACGCAGTATTTT.

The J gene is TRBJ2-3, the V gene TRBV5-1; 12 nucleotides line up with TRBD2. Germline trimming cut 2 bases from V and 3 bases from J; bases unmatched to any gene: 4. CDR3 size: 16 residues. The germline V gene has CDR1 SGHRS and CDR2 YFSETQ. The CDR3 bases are TGCGCCAGCAGCTTACCCGGGACTAGCGGGACAGATACGCAGTATTTT. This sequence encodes CASSLPGTSGTDTQYF.

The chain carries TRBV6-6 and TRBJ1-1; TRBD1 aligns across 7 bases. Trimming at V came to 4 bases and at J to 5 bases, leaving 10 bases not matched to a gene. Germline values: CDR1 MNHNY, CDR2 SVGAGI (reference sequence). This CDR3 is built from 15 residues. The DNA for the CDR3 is TGTGCCAGCAGTTCCCGAGACAGGGCGATGACTGAAGCTTTCTTT. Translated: CASSSRDRAMTEAFF.

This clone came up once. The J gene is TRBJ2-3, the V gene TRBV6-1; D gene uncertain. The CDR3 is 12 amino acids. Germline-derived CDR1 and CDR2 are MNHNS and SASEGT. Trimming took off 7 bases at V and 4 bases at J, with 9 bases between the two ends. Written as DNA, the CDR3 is TGTGCCAGCACCGAATCGGCAGATACGCAGTATTTT. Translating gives CASTESADTQYF.